This T cell receptor beta chain was obtained from a study of blood T cell repertoires in COVID-19. Study overall: COVID-19 samples from acute and convalescent phases originated in the United States, Italy and Spain. T cells, B-cell-depleted T cells, or PBMCs provided the cDNA or gDNA that served as material.

Per the original methods: Amplification with reference gene primers provided the estimates of nucleated cell counts. Using immunoSEQ multiplex PCR, the repertoire was profiled, and TCRdb retains in-frame clones only, with some absent. D and trimming come from the DNA, and the V and J calls and clone size come from that table. The repertoire includes about 280,000 clones, 80% to 90% of them detected once, and approximately 4.6% sits in the top ten. Looked up from germline, CDR1 is SGHKS and CDR2 is YYEKEE (reference sequence). J gave up 5 bases and V 3 bases, and 5 bases lay outside the gene matches. The CDR3 is 15 residues long.

Sequencing was carried out using peripheral blood. The chain recombines TRBV5-5 with TRBJ2-2; 9 bases are a match to TRBD1. The sequence was obtained from a man aged 35-49 years with acute or convalescent COVID-19. The CDR3 spells CASSWTGAGTGELFF. The CDR3 DNA reads as TGTGCCAGCAGCTGGACAGGGGCGGGAACCGGGGAGCTGTTTTTT.